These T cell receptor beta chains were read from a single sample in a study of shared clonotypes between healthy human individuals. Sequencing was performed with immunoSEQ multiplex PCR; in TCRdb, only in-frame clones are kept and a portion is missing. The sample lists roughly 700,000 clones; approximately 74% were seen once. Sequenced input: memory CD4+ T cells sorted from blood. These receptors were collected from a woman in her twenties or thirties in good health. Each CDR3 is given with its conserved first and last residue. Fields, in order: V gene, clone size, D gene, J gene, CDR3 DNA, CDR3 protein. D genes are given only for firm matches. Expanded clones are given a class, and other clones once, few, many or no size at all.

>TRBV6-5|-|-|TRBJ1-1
TGTGCCAGCAGTTACGGCCTGCGGGGCACTGAAGCTTTCTTT
CASSYGLRGTEAFF
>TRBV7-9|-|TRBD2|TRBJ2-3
TGTGCCAGCAGCCCAACGGTCGGGAGGGCAGATACGCAGTATTTT
CASSPTVGRADTQYF
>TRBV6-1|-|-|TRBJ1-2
TGTGCCAGCAGTCCCTACCCCATGTATGGCTACACCTTC
CASSPYPMYGYTF
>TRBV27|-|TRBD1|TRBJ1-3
TGTGCCAGCAGTTTGCAGGGGGACTCTGGAAACACCATATATTTT
CASSLQGDSGNTIYF
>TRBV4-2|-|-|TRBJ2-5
TGTGCCAGCAGCCCGAAGCGGGCCCAAGAGACCCAGTACTTC
CASSPKRAQETQYF
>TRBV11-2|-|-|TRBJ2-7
TGTGCCAGCAGCTATCCCGGGGGGAGGGGACAAGAGCAGTACTTC
CASSYPGGRGQEQYF
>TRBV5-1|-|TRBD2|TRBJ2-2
TGCGCCAGCAGGACTAGCGGGAGGACCGGGGAGCTGTTTTTT
CASRTSGRTGELFF
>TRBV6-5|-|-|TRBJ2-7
TGTGCCAGCAGTCCCACTTTTTCCCGTGAGCAGTACTTC
CASSPTFSREQYF
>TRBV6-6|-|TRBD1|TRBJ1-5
TGTGCCAGCAGCTTTGGACAGGGCAAAGATCAGCCCCAGCATTTT
CASSFGQGKDQPQHF
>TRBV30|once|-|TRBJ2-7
TGTGCCTGGAGTGGATACAGGGACTCCTACGAGCAGTACTTC
CAWSGYRDSYEQYF
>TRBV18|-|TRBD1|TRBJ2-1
TGTGCCAGCTCACCAAGACAGGGGAGTTCCTACAATGAGCAGTTCTTC
CASSPRQGSSYNEQFF
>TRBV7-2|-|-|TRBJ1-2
TGTGCCAGCAGCTTGACAGGAGACTATGGCTACACCTTC
CASSLTGDYGYTF
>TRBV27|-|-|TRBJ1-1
TGTGCCAGCAGTTCCCCGTCTTACACTGAAGCTTTCTTT
CASSSPSYTEAFF
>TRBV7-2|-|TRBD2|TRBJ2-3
TGTGCCAGCAGCTTAGTCGCTAGCGGGGAGTCAGATACGCAGTATTTT
CASSLVASGESDTQYF
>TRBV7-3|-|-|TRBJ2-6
TGTGCCAGCACCCGGGCCGCATCTGGGGCCAACGTCCTGACTTTC
CASTRAASGANVLTF
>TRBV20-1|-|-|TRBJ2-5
TGCAGTGCTAGTGGGGCGACCCAGTACTTC
CSASGATQYF
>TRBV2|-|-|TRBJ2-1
TGTGCCAGCAGTGACCACCCCACAGGGTCAACCTACAATGAGCAGTTCTTC
CASSDHPTGSTYNEQFF
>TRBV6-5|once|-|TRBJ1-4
TGTGCCAGCAGCCGAATCTGGGGCGCATCAGAAAAACTGTTTTTT
CASSRIWGASEKLFF
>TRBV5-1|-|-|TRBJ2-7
TGCGCCAGCACTGATGAAAACTCCTACGAGCAGTACTTC
CASTDENSYEQYF
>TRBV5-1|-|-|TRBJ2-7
TGCGCCAGCAGCAAGGCAGAGGAAGGAGTCGAGCAGTACTTC
CASSKAEEGVEQYF
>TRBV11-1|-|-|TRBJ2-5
TGTGCCAGCAAAGCGGACCCAGAAGAGACCCAGTACTTC
CASKADPEETQYF
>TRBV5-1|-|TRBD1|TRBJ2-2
TGCGCCAGCCAAAAATCGACAGGGGGCCGGGTCACCGGGGAGCTGTTTTTT
CASQKSTGGRVTGELFF
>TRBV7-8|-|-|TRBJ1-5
TGTGCCAGCAGCTTAGACTCGTTGGGCGGGGGCAATCAGCCCCAGCATTTT
CASSLDSLGGGNQPQHF
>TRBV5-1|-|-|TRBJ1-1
TGCGCCAGCAGCTTGGTAGGCGGAAACACTGAAGCTTTCTTT
CASSLVGGNTEAFF
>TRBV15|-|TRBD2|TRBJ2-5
TGTGCCACCGGGACTAGCGGGAGGGTGGCGGAGACCCAGTACTTC
CATGTSGRVAETQYF
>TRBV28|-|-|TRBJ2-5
TGTGCCAGCAGTTTATGGGACCTACGGATCCAAGAGACCCAGTACTTC
CASSLWDLRIQETQYF
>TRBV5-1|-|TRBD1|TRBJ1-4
TGCGCCAGCAGCTGGGGACAGGGCGACGGTAATGAAAAACTGTTTTTT
CASSWGQGDGNEKLFF
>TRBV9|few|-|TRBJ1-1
TGTGCCAGCAGCGTAGCGTGGGGATCCACTGAAGCTTTCTTT
CASSVAWGSTEAFF
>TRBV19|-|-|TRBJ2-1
TGTGCCACTACAGGTGCCCTACCAAATGAGCAGTTCTTC
CATTGALPNEQFF
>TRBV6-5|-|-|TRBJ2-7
TGTGCCAGCAGTTACTCGGTCAACTTCGCCTACGAGCAGTACTTC
CASSYSVNFAYEQYF
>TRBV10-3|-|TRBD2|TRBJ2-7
TGTGCCATCAGTGAACTTGCGGGAGGGTTGGGCGAGCAGTACTTC
CAISELAGGLGEQYF
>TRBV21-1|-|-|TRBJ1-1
TGTGCCAGCAGCTCACTCGAGGGGGCCCTGAACACTGAAGCTTTCTTT
CASSSLEGALNTEAFF
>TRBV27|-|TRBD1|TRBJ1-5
TGTGCCAGCAGTTTGGACAGGGGCGATCAGCCCCAGCATTTT
CASSLDRGDQPQHF
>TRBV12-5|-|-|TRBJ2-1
TGTGCTAGTGGTTTAGACAGCTCCTACAATGAGCAGTTCTTC
CASGLDSSYNEQFF
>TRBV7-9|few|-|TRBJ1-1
TGTGCCAGCAGCTTAGAATTTAGAACTTCTGAAGCTTTCTTT
CASSLEFRTSEAFF
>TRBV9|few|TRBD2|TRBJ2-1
TGTGCCAGCAGCGTGGGGAGGGCCGAATTGGATGAGCAGTTCTTC
CASSVGRAELDEQFF
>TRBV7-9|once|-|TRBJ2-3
TGTGCCAGCAGGGTGGAGGGCACAGATACGCAGTATTTT
CASRVEGTDTQYF
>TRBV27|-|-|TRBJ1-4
TGTGCCAGCAGCTCCTCGGGGATCGCTAATGAAAAACTGTTTTTT
CASSSSGIANEKLFF
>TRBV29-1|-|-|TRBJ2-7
TGCAGCACCTTAGGGGTCGGTGGAAGCTCCTACGAGCAGTACTTC
CSTLGVGGSSYEQYF
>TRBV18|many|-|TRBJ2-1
TGTGCCAGCTCATCGACGGGGATGCAGGGCAATGAGCAGTTCTTC
CASSSTGMQGNEQFF
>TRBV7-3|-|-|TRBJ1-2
TGTGCCAGCAGCTTAGTAAGGCAAGGCTACACCTTC
CASSLVRQGYTF
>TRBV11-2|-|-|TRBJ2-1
TGTGCCAGCAGGCCCCCTGGTACGGGGAAATACAATGAGCAGTTCTTC
CASRPPGTGKYNEQFF